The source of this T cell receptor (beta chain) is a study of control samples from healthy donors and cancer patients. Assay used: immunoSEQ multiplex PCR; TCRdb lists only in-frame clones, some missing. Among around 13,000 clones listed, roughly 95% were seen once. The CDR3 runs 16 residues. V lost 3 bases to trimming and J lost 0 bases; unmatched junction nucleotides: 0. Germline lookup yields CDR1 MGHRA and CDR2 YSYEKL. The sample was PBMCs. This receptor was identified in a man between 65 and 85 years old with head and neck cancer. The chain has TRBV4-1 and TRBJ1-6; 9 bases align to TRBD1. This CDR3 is CASSQDRGSYNSPLHF. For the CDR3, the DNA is TGCGCCAGCAGCCAGGACAGGGGCTCCTATAATTCACCCCTCCACTTT.